One and the same sample provided the 25 T cell receptor beta chains below, sequenced in a study of identical twins. TCRdb itself ran the 5' RACE reads through MiXCR, one entry per CDR3 protein. This table holds roughly 690,000 distinct CDR3 sequences, around 6% found once. Sequences were obtained from naive T cells sorted from blood. Receptor source: a man aged 18 to 29 in good health.

This clonotype was counted ten times or more. This rearrangement joins TRBV9 to TRBJ2-1, with D perhaps matching TRBD2 (5 bases). The CDR3 loop spans 14 amino acids. Germline V gives CDR1 SGDLS, CDR2 YYNGEE. V was clipped by 1 base and J by 9 bases, with 14 bases between them. Written as DNA, the CDR3 is TGTGCCAGCAGCGTAATCGGCCAGGCGGGTGAGCAGTTCTTC. Translating gives CASSVIGQAGEQFF.

The sample holds many counts of this clonotype. The chain recombines TRBV2 with TRBJ1-4, with 12 bases aligning to TRBD1. CDR1 SNHLY and CDR2 FYNNEI come from the germline V gene. This CDR3 spans 17 amino acids. Losses at the gene ends were 2 bases for V and 7 bases for J; bases not matched to a gene: 8. The CDR3 DNA reads TGTGCCAGCAGTGAATGGGGGACAGGGGGCGCGATTGAAAAACTGTTTTTT. It specifies CASSEWGTGGAIEKLFF. Complete variable domain (other parts from reference TRBV2 and TRBJ1-4): EPEVTQTPSHQVTQMGQEVILRCVPISNHLYFYWYRQILGQKVEFLVSFYNNEISEKSEIFDDQFSVERPDGSNFTLKIRSTKLEDSAMYFCASSEWGTGGAIEKLFFGSGTQLSVL.

This clonotype was seen a handful of times. The V and J genes are TRBV25-1 and TRBJ2-1; D may be TRBD1 or TRBD2 (5 bases each). V lost 4 bases and J lost 6, with 19 bases in between. The germline V gene encodes CDR1 MGHDK and CDR2 SYGVNS. This CDR3 has 16 residues. CDR3 nucleotide sequence: TGTGCCAGCAGTGGCTCGGCGCACAGGCGGGCCAATGAGCAGTTCTTC. Its translation is CASSGSAHRRANEQFF.

This clonotype was seen more than once but under ten times. The CDR3: CASSHSGTSRYEQYF. The CDR3 nucleotides read TGTGCCAGCAGCCACTCCGGGACTAGCAGGTACGAGCAGTACTTC. The gene calls are TRBV6-2 or TRBV6-3 and TRBJ2-7; 9 nucleotides align to TRBD2. Germline V gene data show CDR1 as MNHEY and CDR2 as SVGEGT. J was trimmed by 4 bases and V by 6 bases; bases with no gene match: 10. The CDR3 has 15 residues.

This clonotype was counted a few times. V gene TRBV6-1 combines with J gene TRBJ1-2; the D gene is possibly TRBD1 (5 bases). V lost 5 bases and J 8 bases, leaving 18 bases between the germline ends. This CDR3 is 14 amino acids long. Germline values: CDR1 MNHNS, CDR2 SASEGT. CDR3 DNA: TGTGCCAGCAGTATCAAGGGGCCAAAGGGAGGCTACACCTTC. Amino acid sequence: CASSIKGPKGGYTF.

V is TRBV11-3 and J is TRBJ2-2, with 13 nucleotides matching TRBD2. After removal of 5 bases from V and 7 bases from J, the junction contained 7 bases not matched to a gene. From germline, CDR1 is SGHNT and CDR2 YENEEA. The CDR3 contains 16 residues. As DNA, the CDR3 is TGTGCCAGCAGCCGGACTAGCGGGAGTTTTGGCGGGGAGCTGTTTTTT. Translation gives CASSRTSGSFGGELFF.

The chain links TRBV10-3 to TRBJ2-3; TRBD2 agrees at 7 bases. The V and J ends lost 4 bases and 3 bases, in that order; junction bases with no gene match: 7. The germline V gene encodes CDR1 ENHRY and CDR2 SYGVKD. CDR3 length equals 15 residues. CDR3 residues: CAISAWERGTDTQYF. The CDR3 nucleotides read TGTGCCATCAGTGCTTGGGAGCGGGGAACAGATACGCAGTATTTT.

In its sample, this clonotype was seen many times. The CDR3 loop reads CASSLSLEETQYF. DNA for the CDR3: TGTGCCAGCAGCTTGTCCCTCGAAGAGACCCAGTACTTC. The V and J genes are TRBV5-6 and TRBJ2-5; no clear D. V shed 1 base and J shed 3 bases, with 7 bases lying between them. The CDR3 sequence is 13 residues long. Germline lookup yields CDR1 SGHDT and CDR2 YYEEEE.

This clonotype has a count of ten or more. The J gene is TRBJ2-3, the V gene TRBV10-3; 7 nucleotides align to TRBD2. Losses at the gene ends were 2 bases for V and 2 bases for J; bases not matched to a gene: 10. The germline CDR1 and CDR2 sequences are ENHRY and SYGVKD. The CDR3 has 17 amino acids. The CDR3 DNA sequence: TGTGCCATCAGTGAGAAAGGGCTAGCGGTTTACACAGATACGCAGTATTTT. Translation gives CAISEKGLAVYTDTQYF.

The sample holds a few counts of this clonotype. V and J are TRBV6-1 and TRBJ2-5; D tentatively fits TRBD1 or TRBD2 (6 bases each). V lost 6 bases to trimming and J lost 3 bases, with 17 bases between them. The germline V gene encodes CDR1 MNHNS and CDR2 SASEGT. This CDR3 has 15 residues. The DNA for the CDR3 is TGTGCCAGCAGCCCCCTTAGGGGGGAAGAAGAGACCCAGTACTTC. Amino acid sequence: CASSPLRGEEETQYF.

This chain links TRBV20-1 with TRBJ2-1; 13 bases align to TRBD2. The V and J ends lost 1 base and 10 bases, in that order; junction bases with no gene match: 13. This CDR3 contains 17 residues. The germline CDR1 and CDR2 sequences are DFQATT and SNEGSKA (reference sequence). CDR3 region: CSARAASLAGGPGEQFF. CDR3 nucleotide sequence: TGCAGTGCTAGAGCCGCCTCACTAGCGGGAGGGCCAGGGGAGCAGTTCTTC.

This clonotype was seen ten or more times. This rearrangement joins TRBV7-3 to TRBJ2-3; 8 nucleotides align to TRBD2. This CDR3 region has 14 residues. Germline V gene data show CDR1 as SGHTA and CDR2 as FQGTGA. The V and J ends lost 5 bases and 6 bases, in that order; junction bases with no gene match: 7. CDR3 residues: CASSVMASGDTQYF. CDR3 nucleotides: TGTGCCAGCAGCGTAATGGCTAGCGGGGATACGCAGTATTTT.

This clonotype occurred many times. The chain combines TRBV12-3 or TRBV12-4 with TRBJ2-3; D call uncertain. The CDR3 is 13 amino acids. The germline V and J ends were trimmed by 3 bases and 6 bases, with 10 bases remaining between them. The CDR3 DNA is TGTGCCAGCAGTTTTTTATTGTCGGATACGCAGTATTTT. This encodes CASSFLLSDTQYF.

This clonotype was seen only a few times. V and J are TRBV5-1 and TRBJ2-3; D possibly corresponds to TRBD2 (5 bases). CDR1 and CDR2 (germline): SGHRS, YFSETQ. The CDR3 has 15 amino acids. Trimming shortened V by 2 bases and J by 1 base, and 11 bases separated the two germline ends. The CDR3 DNA reads as TGCGCCAGCAGCTTCGAGGACTCTCGCACAGATACGCAGTATTTT. Translating gives CASSFEDSRTDTQYF. The full variable domain, completed using reference TRBV5-1 and TRBJ2-3, is KAGVTQTPRYLIKTRGQQVTLSCSPISGHRSVSWYQQTPGQGLQFLFEYFSETQRNKGNFPGRFSGRQFSNSRSEMNVSTLELGDSALYLCASSFEDSRTDTQYFGPGTRLTVL.

In its sample, this clonotype was seen many times. The J gene is TRBJ2-3, the V gene TRBV5-6; weak D call: TRBD1 (6 bases). V lost 3 bases and J lost 0, with 14 bases in between. The CDR3 runs 16 residues. CDR1 SGHDT and CDR2 YYEEEE come from the germline V gene. The CDR3 DNA follows: TGTGCCAGCAGCTGGGGGCCGCGGCGCAGCACAGATACGCAGTATTTT. Its protein is CASSWGPRRSTDTQYF.

This clonotype was seen ten or more times. The chain uses TRBV25-1 and TRBJ2-1, with no clear D. The CDR3 is 12 amino acids. V lost 10 bases and J lost 4, with 11 bases in between. The germline CDR1 and CDR2 sequences are MGHDK and SYGVNS. The CDR3 protein is CATEQLYNEQFF. CDR3 DNA sequence: TGTGCCACGGAACAGCTTTACAATGAGCAGTTCTTC.

The sample holds many counts of this clonotype. This sequence joins TRBV20-1 and TRBJ2-1, with D unclear. The V end lost 3 bases, the J end lost 8 bases, and 5 bases lay between the germline ends. This CDR3 region has 10 residues. Per germline, CDR1 DFQATT and CDR2 SNEGSKA (reference sequence). The CDR3 is CSARPDEQFF. Written as DNA, the CDR3 is TGCAGTGCTAGGCCTGATGAGCAGTTCTTC.

This clonotype occurred many times. The chain employs TRBV12-3 or TRBV12-4 and TRBJ1-1; D is ambiguous. This CDR3 region has 14 residues. The V end lost 3 bases, the J end lost 2 bases, and 10 bases lay between the germline ends. This CDR3 reads CASSFQASNTEAFF. CDR3 DNA: TGTGCCAGCAGTTTCCAGGCGTCCAACACTGAAGCTTTCTTT.

V gene TRBV5-1 combines with J gene TRBJ2-6, with D possibly TRBD2 on 5 matching bases. Trimming took off 2 bases at V and 0 bases at J, with 9 bases between the two ends. The CDR3 sequence is 16 residues long. Germline-derived CDR1 and CDR2 are SGHRS and YFSETQ. The CDR3 nucleotides are TGCGCCAGCAGCTTTTGGGAGTCCTCTGGGGCCAACGTCCTGACTTTC. It encodes CASSFWESSGANVLTF.

This clonotype was seen ten or more times. The chain couples TRBV12-3 or TRBV12-4 to TRBJ2-2; D remains ambiguous. V was clipped by 3 bases and J by 6 bases, with 8 bases between them. This CDR3 spans 13 amino acids. CDR3 protein: CASSFAAPGELFF. CDR3 nucleotides: TGTGCCAGCAGTTTCGCCGCCCCCGGGGAGCTGTTTTTT.

The chain couples TRBV5-5 to TRBJ1-5, with D perhaps matching TRBD1 (5 bases). There are 14 residues in the CDR3. The germline V and J ends were trimmed by 0 bases and 8 bases, with 12 bases remaining between them. Germline V lookup: CDR1 SGHKS, CDR2 YYEKEE (reference sequence). For the CDR3, the DNA is TGTGCCAGCAGCTTGGGGATAGGGGAGAAGCCCCAGCATTTT. This codes for CASSLGIGEKPQHF.

This clonotype came up many times. The chain is built from TRBV12-3 or TRBV12-4 and TRBJ2-1; D is possibly TRBD1 or TRBD2 (5 bases each). The V end was cut by 3 bases, the J end by 5 bases, with 17 bases between. The CDR3 covers 16 residues. This CDR3 is CASSFLRYGTNNEQFF. CDR3 DNA sequence: TGTGCCAGCAGTTTCCTCCGGTACGGGACCAACAATGAGCAGTTCTTC.

The sample holds a few counts of this clonotype. The chain is built from TRBV19 and TRBJ1-1; tentatively, D is TRBD1 (5 bases). The CDR3 contains 15 residues. With 3 bases removed from V and 3 bases from J, the gap between germline ends came to 14 bases. Germline lookup yields CDR1 LNHDA and CDR2 SQIVND (reference sequence). This chain's CDR3 is CASSMVRAIDTEAFF. CDR3 DNA: TGTGCCAGTAGTATGGTCAGGGCAATTGACACTGAAGCTTTCTTT.

This clonotype appeared many times. The chain links TRBV5-1 to TRBJ1-1; no reliable D call. The CDR3 runs 15 residues. The V end lost 3 bases, the J end lost 2 bases, and 14 bases lay between the germline ends. CDR1 SGHRS and CDR2 YFSETQ come from the germline V gene. The CDR3, as DNA: TGCGCCAGCAGCTACGAGCGACTCACCAACACTGAAGCTTTCTTT. Amino acids: CASSYERLTNTEAFF.

The chain uses TRBV6-2 or TRBV6-3 and TRBJ2-6; 9 positions match TRBD1. The germline V gene encodes CDR1 MNHEY and CDR2 SVGEGT. The junction had 11 bases not matched to a gene; V was cut back by 0 bases and J by 2 bases. There are 20 residues in the CDR3. The CDR3 spells CASSYSFRDRDRPGANVLTF. The DNA of the CDR3 is TGTGCCAGCAGTTACTCTTTCCGGGACAGGGACCGTCCTGGGGCCAACGTCCTGACTTTC.